This is a list of T cell receptor beta chains from one sample in a study of cytomegalovirus exposure and HLA in healthy donors. Sequenced by immunoSEQ multiplex PCR; TCRdb stores in-frame clones only, minus some. Found here are approximately 160,000 clones, around 63% of them singletons; the top ten hold around 4%. Sequenced: PBMCs. These TCRs come from a woman under 30 in good health and CMV-seropositive. Each CDR3 is given with its conserved first and last residue. D genes are given only for firm matches. Clone size appears in some rows only: once, few, many, or a class for an expanded clone.

d_gene	v_gene	j_gene	abundance	CDR3aa	CDR3nt
TRBD1	TRBV4-1	TRBJ1-4	few	CASSQGENRGAPNEKLFF	TGCGCCAGCAGCCAAGGGGAAAACAGGGGGGCACCAAATGAAAAACTGTTTTTT
.	TRBV6-5	TRBJ2-7	.	CASSYTSRVTYEQYF	TGTGCCAGCAGTTACACCTCGAGGGTGACCTACGAGCAGTACTTC
TRBD1	TRBV10-3	TRBJ1-4	.	CASGGLGEKLFF	TGTGCCTCAGGGGGCTTGGGGGAAAAACTGTTTTTT
TRBD1	TRBV11-3	TRBJ2-7	few	CASSEAGTGGSAYEQYF	TGTGCCAGCAGCGAAGCCGGGACAGGGGGATCGGCGTACGAGCAGTACTTC
TRBD1	TRBV19	TRBJ1-5	.	CASSISGTGLSNQPQHF	TGTGCCAGTAGTATTTCCGGGACAGGGTTGAGCAATCAGCCCCAGCATTTT
TRBD2	TRBV4-1	TRBJ2-7	.	CASSQSGTRVSYEQYF	TGCGCCAGCAGCCAATCCGGGACTAGGGTCTCCTACGAGCAGTACTTC
.	TRBV4-2	TRBJ2-7	.	CASSPQDPSSYEQYF	TGTGCCAGCAGCCCCCAAGATCCTAGCTCCTACGAGCAGTACTTC
TRBD2	TRBV9	TRBJ2-3	.	CASSPGTSGTDTQYF	TGTGCCAGCAGCCCAGGGACTAGCGGCACAGATACGCAGTATTTT
.	TRBV9	TRBJ1-1	.	CASRPHREGTEAFF	TGTGCCAGCAGACCTCACAGGGAGGGGACTGAAGCTTTCTTT
.	TRBV11-1	TRBJ2-7	.	CASKPGAGSYEQYF	TGTGCCAGCAAACCCGGCGCCGGGTCCTACGAGCAGTACTTC
TRBD1	TRBV5-1	TRBJ1-1	few	CASSLIGGHTEAFF	TGCGCCAGCAGCTTGATAGGGGGCCACACTGAAGCTTTCTTT
TRBD1	TRBV7-9	TRBJ2-7	.	CASSLNVGTGIYEQYF	TGTGCCAGCAGCTTAAACGTGGGGACAGGGATCTACGAGCAGTACTTC
.	TRBV10-1	TRBJ2-7	few	CASSESLAPRYEQYF	TGCGCCAGCAGTGAGTCGCTAGCCCCGCGCTACGAGCAGTACTTC
TRBD2	TRBV19	TRBJ2-3	.	CASSIDRAGATSGSTDTQYF	TGTGCCAGTAGTATAGATCGGGCAGGGGCTACTAGCGGGAGCACAGATACGCAGTATTTT